This T cell receptor beta chain was recovered during a study of CD4 T cells in relation to SARS-CoV-2 and coronaviruses. Study-level findings and limits: This crossreactivity analysis covered spike protein alone, no other viral proteins.

Unmatched junction bases numbered 8, after V lost 4 bases and J lost 5 bases. The CDR3 is 15 residues long. Germline lookup yields CDR1 SGHRS and CDR2 YFSETQ. Clones were sequenced by immunoSEQ multiplex PCR, and TCRdb holds only the in-frame ones, with some missing. The table lists tens of thousands of clones, over 90% of them singletons. CD4+ T cells from unexposed donors were obtained before the COVID-19 pandemic (2011-2018). Of note for this clone: Its antigen is undetermined.

The chain couples TRBV5-1 to TRBJ2-1; 8 nucleotides agree with TRBD2. Sequenced input: naive CD4+ T cells from PBMCs. Subset denoted: naive CD4+ T cells isolated by negative enrichment. The sequence derives from a human donor in good health. The CDR3 bases are TGCGCCAGCAGCCCGTCGGGGGGGATGGACAATGAGCAGTTCTTC. As protein: CASSPSGGMDNEQFF.